The clone carrying this TCR beta chain was seen a few times. The CDR3 runs to 15 residues. The germline V gene encodes CDR1 MGHRA and CDR2 YSYEKL. V gave up 1 base and J gave up 7 bases, with 17 bases separating them. cDNA molecules carried unique molecular identifiers, and template switching added a universal primer site. TCRdb recomputed calls from the 5' RACE reads with MiXCR, one row per CDR3 protein. The data show hundreds of thousands of distinct CDR3 sequences, over 9% seen once. Only healthy Caucasians were included as donors. This sample stems from a study of identical twins. This same sample was also taken into another study, of yellow fever vaccine responses in identical twins.

The sequence derives from a woman aged 18-29 years in good health. The chain combines TRBV4-1 with TRBJ2-7, with D tentatively TRBD1 (6 bases). The sequenced sample was PBMCs. The CDR3 bases are TGCGCCAGCAGCCAAGTGGGACAAATTAGAGGGGAGCAGTACTTC. Encoded protein: CASSQVGQIRGEQYF.